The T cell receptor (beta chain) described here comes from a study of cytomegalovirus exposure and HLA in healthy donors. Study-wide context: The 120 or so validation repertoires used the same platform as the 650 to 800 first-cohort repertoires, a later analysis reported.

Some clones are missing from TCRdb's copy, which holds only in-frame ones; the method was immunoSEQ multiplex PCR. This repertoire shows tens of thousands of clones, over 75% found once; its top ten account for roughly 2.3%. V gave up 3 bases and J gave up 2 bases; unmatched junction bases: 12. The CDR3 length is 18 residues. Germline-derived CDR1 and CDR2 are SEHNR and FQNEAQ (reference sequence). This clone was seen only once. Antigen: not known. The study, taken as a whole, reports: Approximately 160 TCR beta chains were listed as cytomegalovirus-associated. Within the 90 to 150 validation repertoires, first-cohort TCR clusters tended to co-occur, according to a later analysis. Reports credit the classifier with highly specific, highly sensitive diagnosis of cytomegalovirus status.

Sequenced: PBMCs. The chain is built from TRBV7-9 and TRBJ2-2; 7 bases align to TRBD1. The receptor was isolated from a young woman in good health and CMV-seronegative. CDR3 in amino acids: CASSFRYRGPRNTGELFF. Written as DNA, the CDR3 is TGTGCCAGCAGCTTTCGATACAGGGGTCCACGAAACACCGGGGAGCTGTTTTTT.